This T cell receptor beta chain was sequenced in a study of control samples from healthy donors and cancer patients. Per germline, CDR1 SGHKS and CDR2 YYEKEE (reference sequence). The CDR3 spans 16 residues. The germline V and J ends were trimmed by 0 bases and 3 bases, with 13 bases remaining between them. Sequenced by immunoSEQ multiplex PCR; TCRdb stores in-frame clones only, minus some. The sample includes about 410,000 clones, roughly 90% of them seen just once. This chain joins TRBV5-5 and TRBJ1-5; unclear D gene. The clonotype comes from a middle-aged man with head and neck cancer. Sequencing was performed on PBMCs. The CDR3 reads CASSLGVGNSNQPQHF. CDR3 coding DNA: TGTGCCAGCAGCTTGGGGGTCGGGAACTCCAATCAGCCCCAGCATTTT.